The clone carrying this T cell receptor (beta chain) was recorded a few times. Unique molecular identifiers were attached to individual cDNA molecules. TCRdb redid the calling of the 5' RACE reads with MiXCR, one entry per CDR3 protein. The sample gives tens of thousands of distinct CDR3 sequences, roughly 4.5% of which show up once; roughly 10% is in the top ten. This record comes from a study of early T cells in non-severe SARS-CoV-2 infection. With 5 bases removed from V and 7 bases from J, the gap between germline ends came to 9 bases. The CDR3 sequence is 12 residues long. Germline-derived CDR1 and CDR2 are MDHEN and SYDVKM.

Sequencing input: whole blood. The chain recombines TRBV28 with TRBJ2-1; D perhaps matches TRBD1 (5 bases). The sequence was obtained from an adult who was a healthcare worker with PCR-confirmed SARS-CoV-2 infection or an uninfected control (not recorded which). The CDR3 is CASSIRGNEQFF. CDR3 DNA: TGTGCCAGCAGTATTAGGGGTAATGAGCAGTTCTTC.